The 8 T cell receptor beta chains below come from one sample, sequenced in a study of T cells in Graves' hyperthyroidism and ophthalmopathy. The source material, RNA transcripts, was used to amplify TCR beta CDR3 regions. HTBI primers were employed in a first-round RT-PCR of the TCR CDR3. MiXCR was run by TCRdb on the multiplex PCR reads, yielding one entry per CDR3 protein. The data show fewer than 550,000 distinct CDR3 sequences, approximately 15% seen once. The sequenced sample consisted of blood. These receptor sequences come from a woman under 30 with Graves' hyperthyroidism.

This clonotype was seen more than once but under ten times. The gene calls are TRBV15 and TRBJ1-5; D is undetermined. Trimming took off 0 bases at V and 2 bases at J, with 2 bases between the two ends. The CDR3 runs to 13 residues. Germline CDR1 and CDR2: LNHNV and YYDKDF (reference sequence). The CDR3 coding sequence is TGTGCCACCAGCAGAGATCGCAATCAGCCCCAGCATTTT. This sequence encodes CATSRDRNQPQHF.

This clonotype was seen ten or more times. V usage is TRBV11-2 and J usage is TRBJ1-2; D gene unclear. The V gene lost 1 base and the J gene lost 4 bases, with 16 bases spanning the gap. This CDR3 is 16 amino acids long. CDR1 is SGHAT, CDR2 FQNNGV, per germline. For the CDR3, the DNA is TGTGCCAGCAGCTTAGGCACCCTCGGACGGGGCTATGGCTACACCTTC. This codes for CASSLGTLGRGYGYTF.

The sample holds a few counts of this clonotype. The gene calls are TRBV10-3 and TRBJ2-3; no firm D call. The CDR3 length is 14 residues. Between the trimmed V and J ends, which lost 2 bases and 4 bases, there was a span of 10 bases. Germline values: CDR1 ENHRY, CDR2 SYGVKD. CDR3 sequence reads: CAISEQVGSDTQYF. In nucleotides, the CDR3 is TGTGCCATCAGTGAGCAGGTGGGGTCAGATACGCAGTATTTT.

This clonotype has ten or more counts. The gene calls are TRBV5-1 and TRBJ2-5; 11 nucleotides line up with TRBD2. After removal of 2 bases from V and 3 bases from J, the junction contained 0 bases not matched to a gene. Germline V CDR1 and CDR2: SGHRS, YFSETQ. CDR3 size: 14 residues. CDR3 in DNA: TGCGCCAGCAGCTTTAGCGGGAGGGAAGAGACCCAGTACTTC. Residues: CASSFSGREETQYF.

This chain links TRBV11-2 with TRBJ1-1; 7 bases are a match to TRBD1. CDR3 length: 13 amino acids. Germline V gene sequence: CDR1 SGHAT, CDR2 FQNNGV. Unmatched junction bases numbered 8, after V lost 5 bases and J lost 8 bases. CDR3 DNA: TGTGCCAGCAGCCCGGGGACAGCACGCGAAGCTTTCTTT. Amino acid sequence: CASSPGTAREAFF.

This clonotype was counted ten times or more. The chain links TRBV5-8 to TRBJ2-3; no clear D. V shed 5 bases and J shed 3 bases, with 13 bases lying between them. The germline V gene has CDR1 SGHTS and CDR2 YDEGEE. The CDR3 covers 14 residues. CDR3 region: CASRRGGVTDTQYF. In nucleotides, the CDR3 is TGTGCCAGCAGGAGAGGTGGGGTTACAGATACGCAGTATTTT.

This clonotype showed up many times. The chain recombines TRBV7-2 with TRBJ1-2; 7 nucleotides align to TRBD1. This CDR3 has 15 residues. Losses at the gene ends were 0 bases for V and 3 bases for J; bases not matched to a gene: 4. Germline assignment: CDR1 SGHTA and CDR2 FQGNSA. CDR3 loop: CASSLATGPDYGYTF. The CDR3 DNA reads as TGTGCCAGCAGCTTAGCGACAGGGCCGGACTATGGCTACACCTTC.

A few counts support this clonotype. The chain couples TRBV7-2 to TRBJ2-7, with 7 bases identical to TRBD2. The germline V gene encodes CDR1 SGHTA and CDR2 FQGNSA. The length of the CDR3 is 15 residues. V dropped 1 base and J dropped 3; count of bases not matched to a gene: 6. The CDR3 DNA is TGTGCCAGCAGCTTAGGGGAGGGTAGCGGCTACGAGCAGTACTTC. Translating gives CASSLGEGSGYEQYF.